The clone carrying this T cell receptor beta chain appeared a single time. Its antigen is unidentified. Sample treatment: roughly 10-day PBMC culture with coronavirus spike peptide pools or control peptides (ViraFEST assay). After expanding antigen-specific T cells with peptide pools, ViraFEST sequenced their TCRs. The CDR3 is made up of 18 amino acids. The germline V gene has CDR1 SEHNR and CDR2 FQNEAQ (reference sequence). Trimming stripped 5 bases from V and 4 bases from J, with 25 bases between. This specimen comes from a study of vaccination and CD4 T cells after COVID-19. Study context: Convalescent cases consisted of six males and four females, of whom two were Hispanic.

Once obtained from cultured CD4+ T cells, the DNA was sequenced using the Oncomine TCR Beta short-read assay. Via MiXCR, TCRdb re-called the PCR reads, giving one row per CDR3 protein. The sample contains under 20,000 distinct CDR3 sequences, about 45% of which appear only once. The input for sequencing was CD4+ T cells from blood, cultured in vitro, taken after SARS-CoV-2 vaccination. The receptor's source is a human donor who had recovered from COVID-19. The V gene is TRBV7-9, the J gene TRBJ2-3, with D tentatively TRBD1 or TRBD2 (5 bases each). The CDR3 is CASSPSGRGPKQPDTQYF. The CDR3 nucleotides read TGTGCCAGCAGCCCAAGCGGTCGGGGCCCTAAGCAACCAGATACGCAGTATTTT.